These 4 T cell receptor beta chains were sequenced from one sample in a study of blood T cell repertoires in COVID-19. Measured with immunoSEQ multiplex PCR; TCRdb has only the in-frame clones, and not every one. The data show about 77,000 clones, about 92% seen once. The sequencing sample was made of peripheral blood. These receptors all stem from a woman at least 80 years old with active or convalescent COVID-19.

This chain uses TRBV7-9 with TRBJ1-1; no clear D. With 5 bases removed from V and 1 base from J, the gap between germline ends came to 11 bases. Germline lookup yields CDR1 SEHNR and CDR2 FQNEAQ (reference sequence). The CDR3 is 14 amino acids. Here the CDR3 DNA reads TGTGCCAGCAGCCGTATCTCAGGGAACACTGAAGCTTTCTTT. Residues: CASSRISGNTEAFF.

This clone was counted once. This sequence joins TRBV4-2 and TRBJ1-1; TRBD1 agrees at 9 bases. V lost 1 base, J lost 1 base, and 1 base stayed unmatched. The CDR3 sequence is 15 residues long. The germline CDR1 and CDR2 sequences are LGHNA and YNFKEQ. The CDR3 nucleotides read TGTGCCAGCAGCCAAGTGGGACAGGGGAACACTGAAGCTTTCTTT. Protein: CASSQVGQGNTEAFF.

This clone was recorded once. The chain uses TRBV14 and TRBJ1-2, with a tentative D call TRBD1 (6 bases). Germline V gene data show CDR1 as SGHDN and CDR2 as FVKESK. The CDR3 covers 14 residues. The V and J ends lost 4 bases and 2 bases respectively, with 11 bases between them. As DNA, the CDR3 is TGTGCCAGCAGCCCCAGGGGCGACAACTATGGCTACACCTTC. Translated: CASSPRGDNYGYTF.

The CDR3, as DNA: TGCGCCAGCAGCCGGACTAGCGATACTTCCTACGAGCAGTACTTC. This translates into CASSRTSDTSYEQYF. The chain has TRBV5-1 and TRBJ2-7; 9 bases line up with TRBD2. This CDR3 has 15 residues. Per germline, CDR1 SGHRS and CDR2 YFSETQ. The trim removed 4 bases at V and 1 base at J, leaving 6 bases unmatched.